What follows is one T cell receptor (beta chain) and its context. What it binds is not known. Trimming left V 10 bases short and J 4 bases short, with 10 bases between. The germline V gene has CDR1 MDHEN and CDR2 SYDVKM. The CDR3 is 11 amino acids. These data belong to a study of T cell responses to AZD1222 COVID-19 vaccine. Whole-study findings and limits: Spike was spanned by vaccine-associated CD4 TCRs, with dominance at 160-218 and 743-854. Compared with day 0, the breadth and depth of the Spike-specific TCR repertoire rose significantly after two doses of AZD1222. At baseline, just 6 or 7 AZD1222 recipients tested seropositive.

Sequencing used immunoSEQ multiplex PCR; TCRdb keeps in-frame clones, though not all of them. The profile covers approximately 120,000 clones, with around 90% appearing a single time and 9.5% to 15% taken by the ten largest. Source: peripheral blood, taken on day 0 of MenACWY control vaccination. This clonotype was sampled from an adult in good health. The V call is TRBV28, the J call TRBJ1-2; D not resolved. The CDR3 DNA sequence: TGTGCCATCCTGGCTTCCTATGGCTACACCTTC. This gives the protein CAILASYGYTF.